The clone carrying this T cell receptor beta chain was seen only once. Its antigen is not identified. This record belongs to a study of cytomegalovirus exposure and HLA in healthy donors. Primers included in the PCR were 60 Vbeta and 13 Jbeta primers. Here immunoSEQ multiplex PCR was the method, and the copy in TCRdb shows in-frame clones only, minus some. The profile shows 100,000 to 150,000 clones, roughly 77% of them singletons. Study-level findings and limits: The Asian-associated ancestry cluster reportedly had fewer N-insertions than the approximately 700-donor mean in a later analysis.

Trimming cost V 5 bases and J 5 bases, with 18 bases left between them. CDR1 is MNHEY, CDR2 SVGAGI, per germline. CDR3 length: 15 residues. Specimen: PBMCs. V gene TRBV6-5 combines with J gene TRBJ2-5, with D perhaps TRBD2 (5 bases). The origin of this receptor is a man younger than 30 in good health and CMV-seronegative. In DNA, the CDR3 is TGTGCCAGCAGTAGCCCCGGACGGGGTTGGGAGACCCAGTACTTC. As protein: CASSSPGRGWETQYF.